This T cell receptor beta chain was captured in a study of T cells in Graves' hyperthyroidism and ophthalmopathy. Graves' hyperthyroidism showing no ophthalmopathy progression within 18 months was considered stable. Used for diagnoses were clinical symptoms, serum thyroxine and TRAb, thyroid ultrasound and orbital computed tomography. J was trimmed by 10 bases and V by 0 bases; bases with no gene match: 11. Germline lookup yields CDR1 SQVTM and CDR2 ANQGSEA. This CDR3 has 15 residues. Researchers took RNA transcripts and amplified the TCR beta CDR3 regions from them. The primer set for the first-round RT-PCR of the TCR CDR3 was HTBI. One entry per CDR3 protein, called by TCRdb with MiXCR from the multiplex PCR reads. The profile shows fewer than 750,000 distinct CDR3 sequences, around 45% of them singletons.

Sequenced input: peripheral blood or thyroid tissue (not recorded which). This rearrangement joins TRBV29-1 to TRBJ2-1; 8 bases agree with TRBD2. The receptor comes from a woman younger than 35 with Graves' hyperthyroidism. CDR3 in DNA: TGCAGCGTTGAAGATCAAGGAGCGGGAGCAAGAGAGCAGTTCTTC. The encoded protein is CSVEDQGAGAREQFF.